This entry describes one TCR beta chain. No antigen is known for it. Generated by immunoSEQ multiplex PCR, the TCRdb table keeps only in-frame clones and is missing some. The sample records some 80,000 clones, about 89% being singletons. The CDR3 consists of 16 residues. Germline V gives CDR1 SGHRS, CDR2 YFSETQ. Trimming at V came to 4 bases and at J to 6 bases, leaving 15 bases not matched to a gene. This specimen belongs to a study of OX40 agonist ivuxolimab in advanced cancers. General study points: Among the lowest peripheral clonal expansion occurred in 0.1-3.0 mg/kg partial responders. Expanded peripheral T-cell antigen specificity went undetermined. At 0.1 to 3.0 mg/kg and by week 6, clonal expansion occurred in CD4+ and CD8+ blood T cells. Researchers report that CD8+ T cells had, on average, more expanded clones than CD4+.

The sequences come from CD4+ or CD8+ T cells sorted from blood, collected in a trial of the OX40 agonist ivuxolimab. The TCR originated in an adult with an advanced solid tumor such as melanoma, head and neck, liver or kidney cancer. V and J are TRBV5-1 and TRBJ1-2, with 7 bases that match TRBD1. CDR3 DNA: TGCGCCAGCAGCGCGCAGATTACGACAGGGAACGATGGCTACACCTTC. Translation gives CASSAQITTGNDGYTF.